A selection of T cell receptor beta chains follows, all from one sample in a study of cytomegalovirus exposure and HLA in healthy donors. Sequencing was performed with immunoSEQ multiplex PCR; in TCRdb, only in-frame clones are kept and a portion is missing. Here the sample spans about 120,000 clones, nearly 65% being singletons. Sample: PBMCs. Receptor source: a man aged 35 to 55 in good health and CMV-seropositive. The CDR3 runs from the conserved cysteine through the conserved F or W. D genes are given only for firm matches. Clone size is shown for a subset of rows, as once, few, many or a class of expanded clone.

V	size	D	J	DNA	CDR3
TRBV6-1	NA	TRBD1	TRBJ1-1	TGTGCCAGCAGTGAAGCGAACAGGGGAGTGGGTGAAGCTTTCTTT	CASSEANRGVGEAFF
TRBV7-2	NA	TRBD1	TRBJ1-3	TGTGCCAGCAGCTTACAGGGGGGTAATGGAAACACCATATATTTT	CASSLQGGNGNTIYF
TRBV5-1	once	TRBD1	TRBJ2-7	TGCGCCAGCAGCTTCTATTTCCGGGCAGGGACAGTTGAATCTTACGAGCAGTACTTC	CASSFYFRAGTVESYEQYF
TRBV9	few	NA	TRBJ2-7	TGTGCCAGCAGCGTCGGGACACTCTCCTACGAGCAGTACTTC	CASSVGTLSYEQYF
TRBV2	NA	NA	TRBJ1-4	TGTGCCAGCAGTGTAGGGGACGCCTTTAGCGGGACTAATGAAAAACTGTTTTTT	CASSVGDAFSGTNEKLFF
TRBV4-1	once	NA	TRBJ2-3	TGCGCCAGCAGCCAAGATGAGGGAACAGGCACAGATACGCAGTATTTT	CASSQDEGTGTDTQYF
TRBV12-5	NA	TRBD1	TRBJ2-7	TGTGCTAGTGGTGAAACGGGACAGGGCTACGAGCAGTACTTC	CASGETGQGYEQYF
TRBV10-3	few	TRBD1	TRBJ1-1	TGTGCCATCAGCGGGACAGGGGGGACTGAAGCTTTCTTT	CAISGTGGTEAFF
TRBV5-6	NA	TRBD1	TRBJ1-4	TGTGCCAGCAGCTCTCTGGACAGGGTCAATGAAAAACTGTTTTTT	CASSSLDRVNEKLFF
TRBV7-3	medium-sized	NA	TRBJ2-3	TGTGCCAGCAGCTTAAGTTCTACCACAGATACGCAGTATTTT	CASSLSSTTDTQYF
TRBV27	NA	TRBD1	TRBJ2-3	TGTGCCAGCAGTTCGGGACAGGTTCGGGCAGATACGCAGTATTTT	CASSSGQVRADTQYF
TRBV5-1	NA	NA	TRBJ1-4	TGCGCAAGCTCTGGACTGCGTAATGAAAAACTGTTTTTT	CASSGLRNEKLFF
TRBV5-5	NA	NA	TRBJ2-2	TGTGCCAGCAGCTTGGGTCAGGTCACCGGGGAGCTGTTTTTT	CASSLGQVTGELFF
TRBV7-2	NA	NA	TRBJ1-1	TGTGCCAGCAGCTTAGCCGGGACACAGTTCACTGAAGCTTTCTTT	CASSLAGTQFTEAFF
TRBV18	NA	NA	TRBJ2-7	TGTGCCAGCTCTGGGGAGATCTACGAGCAGTACTTC	CASSGEIYEQYF
TRBV6-5	NA	TRBD1	TRBJ1-1	TGTGCCAGCAGCCGACAGGGAGCGGTTGAAGCTTTCTTT	CASSRQGAVEAFF
TRBV6-6	NA	NA	TRBJ1-6	TGTGCCAGCAGTTACCGGGTCCCCCGTAATTCACCCCTCCACTTT	CASSYRVPRNSPLHF
TRBV19	NA	NA	TRBJ1-5	TGTGCCAGCAAGTATAGGGGTGCGCAGAGCAATCAGCCCCAGCATTTT	CASKYRGAQSNQPQHF
TRBV10-3	NA	NA	TRBJ2-3	TGTGCCATCAGAGCGGGACAACCGGACACAGATACGCAGTATTTT	CAIRAGQPDTDTQYF
TRBV7-3	NA	TRBD2	TRBJ2-2	TGTGCCAGCAGCCGTAGCGGGGGCGCGAACACCGGGGAGCTGTTTTTT	CASSRSGGANTGELFF
TRBV10-3	few	NA	TRBJ2-3	TGTGCCATCAGTGGTAGGGGCCGCGCAGATACGCAGTATTTT	CAISGRGRADTQYF
TRBV4-1	NA	NA	TRBJ1-2	TGCGCCAGCAGCCACTCAGAATCCTATGGCTACACCTTC	CASSHSESYGYTF
TRBV7-3	NA	TRBD1	TRBJ2-2	TGTGCCAGCAGCTTAACACGAGACAGGGGGCCAACCGGGGAGCTGTTTTTT	CASSLTRDRGPTGELFF
TRBV2	few	TRBD2	TRBJ2-7	TGTGCCAGCATCCAAGAGGGGACTAGCGGGTTTACCTACGAGCAGTACTTC	CASIQEGTSGFTYEQYF
TRBV5-8	NA	TRBD2	TRBJ2-3	TGTGCCAGCAGCTTGGGGACTAGCGGCGAGGGGACAGATACGCAGTATTTT	CASSLGTSGEGTDTQYF
TRBV5-4	few	TRBD2	TRBJ2-4	TGTGCCAGCAGCAGGGGAGGGATTCAGTACTTC	CASSRGGIQYF
TRBV5-4	NA	NA	TRBJ1-5	TGTGCCAGCAGCTTGGGAGGGTTGCAGCCCCAGCATTTT	CASSLGGLQPQHF
TRBV6-5	NA	NA	TRBJ2-7	TGTGCCAGCAGTTACAACAGGGCGAGGGAGCAGTACTTC	CASSYNRAREQYF
TRBV28	NA	TRBD1	TRBJ1-2	TGTGCCAGCAGTTTAGGCGACAGGGTCTATGGCTACACCTTC	CASSLGDRVYGYTF
TRBV4-1	NA	NA	TRBJ1-1	TGCGCCAGCAGCCAAGGGCAGAACACTGAAGCTTTCTTT	CASSQGQNTEAFF
TRBV29-1	NA	NA	TRBJ1-2	TGCAGCGTTGGTGCGGGAGACCCCCGCTACACCTTC	CSVGAGDPRYTF
TRBV5-4	NA	NA	TRBJ1-6	TGTGCCAGCAGCTTTCGTAATTCACCCCTCCACTTT	CASSFRNSPLHF
TRBV2	few	NA	TRBJ2-3	TGTGCCAGCAGCCGGGACTCCTCCACAGATACGCAGTATTTT	CASSRDSSTDTQYF
TRBV6-5	NA	NA	TRBJ1-3	TGTGCCAGCATGGGGGCGAGCAAGGGAAACACCATATATTTT	CASMGASKGNTIYF
TRBV14	NA	TRBD2	TRBJ2-7	TGTGCCAGCAGCCAAGCGTGGCGGGGGGGATTCTACGAGCAGTACTTC	CASSQAWRGGFYEQYF
TRBV5-1	few	TRBD1	TRBJ2-7	TGCGCCAGCAGCCCTAGGACAGGGCTTTACGAGCAGTACTTC	CASSPRTGLYEQYF
TRBV20-1	NA	NA	TRBJ2-1	TGCAGTGGAGGGTCGTACAATGAGCAGTTCTTC	CSGGSYNEQFF
TRBV7-9	few	TRBD1	TRBJ1-2	TGTGCCAGCATCCAACAGGGGTCGGATGGCTACACCTTC	CASIQQGSDGYTF
TRBV4-1	NA	TRBD1	TRBJ2-1	TGCGCCAGCAGCCTCCGCCCGTTACGGGACAGAAATGAGCAGTTCTTC	CASSLRPLRDRNEQFF
TRBV11-2	few	NA	TRBJ1-1	TGTGCCAGCAGCGGCCATATGAACACTGAAGCTTTCTTT	CASSGHMNTEAFF
TRBV11-3	few	TRBD2	TRBJ2-2	TGTGCCAGCAGCTCCGCCACTAGCGGGAACACCGGGGAGCTGTTTTTT	CASSSATSGNTGELFF
TRBV19	few	TRBD1	TRBJ2-7	TGTGCCAGTAGTCGGACAGGGGACTACGAGCAGTACTTC	CASSRTGDYEQYF
TRBV7-3	few	TRBD2	TRBJ2-3	TGTGCCAGCAGCTTACGGGGGACTAGCGGGAGGCCCACAGATACGCAGTATTTT	CASSLRGTSGRPTDTQYF
TRBV9	NA	TRBD2	TRBJ2-7	TGTGCCAGCAGCTACCGGACTAGCGGGGTCGAGCAGTACTTC	CASSYRTSGVEQYF
TRBV6-6	NA	TRBD1	TRBJ1-2	TGTGCCAGCAGTTACACGGACAGGGGTCTTACCTTC	CASSYTDRGLTF
TRBV10-3	few	TRBD1	TRBJ1-1	TGTGCCACTCAGGGTGGGGACAGCAACACTGAAGCTTTCTTT	CATQGGDSNTEAFF
TRBV2	many	TRBD1	TRBJ1-5	TGTGCCAGCAGTGTGGAAGGGACAGGCAATCAGCCCCAGCATTTT	CASSVEGTGNQPQHF
TRBV28	NA	TRBD1	TRBJ1-2	TGTGCCAGCAGTTTGGGACAGGTTAATGGCTACACCTTC	CASSLGQVNGYTF
TRBV19	few	TRBD1	TRBJ2-7	TGTGCCAGTAGTGCCCGGGACAGGGGTCCCTACGAGCAGTACTTC	CASSARDRGPYEQYF
TRBV2	NA	NA	TRBJ1-1	TGTGCCAGCAGTAACAGGGCCGCCACTGAAGCTTTCTTT	CASSNRAATEAFF
TRBV6-1	few	NA	TRBJ1-2	TGTGCCAGCAGTGAAGGTTCGGGGTGGTATGGCTACACCTTC	CASSEGSGWYGYTF
TRBV5-5	few	TRBD1	TRBJ1-4	TGTGCCAGCAGCCTAGGCATGGGCCCAGGGGGCGGGGGTGAAAAACTGTTTTTT	CASSLGMGPGGGGEKLFF
TRBV7-3	NA	NA	TRBJ2-7	TGTGCCAGCAGCCCCGTCTCGGACAGTAACTACGAGCAGTACTTC	CASSPVSDSNYEQYF
TRBV7-9	NA	TRBD1	TRBJ2-3	TGTGCCAGCAGCTCTACAGGGGTGACGGATACGCAGTATTTT	CASSSTGVTDTQYF